These T cell receptor beta chains were read from a single sample in a study of blood T cell repertoires in COVID-19. Here immunoSEQ multiplex PCR was the method, and the copy in TCRdb shows in-frame clones only, minus some. Of 230,000 or so clones listed, 65% to 90% are singletons. Sequenced material: peripheral blood. Receptors originate from a woman aged 40 to 50 who had recovered from COVID-19. The CDR3 runs from the conserved cysteine through the conserved F or W. The D gene is left open where the match is weak. The size field is filled for only some rows; it gives once, few, many or a size class.

cdr3_aa: CASSESGVGGLWSEQFF; cdr3_nt: TGTGCCAGCAGTGAGTCCGGTGTAGGGGGCCTCTGGAGTGAGCAGTTCTTC; v_call: TRBV2; d_call: TRBD1; j_call: TRBJ2-1; clone_size: NA
cdr3_aa: CASSEETGGAAGQPQHF; cdr3_nt: TGTGCCAGCAGTGAAGAGACAGGGGGCGCGGCGGGTCAGCCCCAGCATTTT; v_call: TRBV6-1; d_call: TRBD1; j_call: TRBJ1-5; clone_size: NA
cdr3_aa: CASSPNTGTSNQPQHF; cdr3_nt: TGTGCTAGCAGCCCCAATACAGGGACTAGCAATCAGCCCCAGCATTTT; v_call: TRBV7-7; d_call: NA; j_call: TRBJ1-5; clone_size: NA
cdr3_aa: CASSLRTSGASTDTQYF; cdr3_nt: TGTGCCAGCAGTTTACGAACTAGCGGGGCGAGCACAGATACGCAGTATTTT; v_call: TRBV28; d_call: TRBD2; j_call: TRBJ2-3; clone_size: NA
cdr3_aa: CASSYFKGGVGYTF; cdr3_nt: TGTGCCAGCAGTTATTTTAAAGGAGGGGTAGGCTACACCTTC; v_call: TRBV6-5; d_call: NA; j_call: TRBJ1-2; clone_size: NA
cdr3_aa: CASSVEDRGPQETQYF; cdr3_nt: TGTGCCAGCAGCGTAGAAGACAGGGGACCCCAAGAGACCCAGTACTTC; v_call: TRBV9; d_call: TRBD1; j_call: TRBJ2-5; clone_size: NA
cdr3_aa: CASSGMTGGYGEQYF; cdr3_nt: TGCGCCAGCAGCGGAATGACAGGGGGCTATGGCGAGCAGTACTTC; v_call: TRBV5-1; d_call: TRBD1; j_call: TRBJ2-7; clone_size: NA
cdr3_aa: CASSQDGLAGTETQYF; cdr3_nt: TGCGCCAGCAGCCAAGACGGACTAGCGGGGACAGAGACCCAGTACTTC; v_call: TRBV4-3; d_call: TRBD2; j_call: TRBJ2-5; clone_size: NA
cdr3_aa: CASSQDGGFRKTQYF; cdr3_nt: TGCGCCAGCAGCCAAGATGGCGGGTTCCGCAAGACCCAGTACTTC; v_call: TRBV4-3; d_call: NA; j_call: TRBJ2-5; clone_size: NA
cdr3_aa: CASSLVLPGRRETQYF; cdr3_nt: TGTGCCAGCAGCTTAGTTTTACCGGGTCGGAGGGAGACCCAGTACTTC; v_call: TRBV7-2; d_call: NA; j_call: TRBJ2-5; clone_size: NA
cdr3_aa: CASSLGLAGGAEDTQYF; cdr3_nt: TGTGCCAGCAGCTTGGGACTAGCGGGGGGTGCGGAGGATACGCAGTATTTT; v_call: TRBV5-4; d_call: TRBD2; j_call: TRBJ2-3; clone_size: NA
cdr3_aa: CAWGPGQGEYNEQFF; cdr3_nt: TGTGCCTGGGGGCCGGGACAGGGTGAATATAATGAGCAGTTCTTC; v_call: TRBV30; d_call: TRBD1; j_call: TRBJ2-1; clone_size: NA
cdr3_aa: CASSLRGGRDTQYF; cdr3_nt: TGTGCCAGCAGCCTGCGGGGGGGCCGAGATACGCAGTATTTT; v_call: TRBV3-1/TRBV3-2; d_call: TRBD2; j_call: TRBJ2-3; clone_size: NA
cdr3_aa: CASIHQGNNNQPQHF; cdr3_nt: TGTGCCAGCATCCATCAGGGTAACAACAATCAGCCCCAGCATTTT; v_call: TRBV5-8; d_call: NA; j_call: TRBJ1-5; clone_size: NA
cdr3_aa: CSASLSSGNNEQFF; cdr3_nt: TGCAGTGCTAGTTTGTCTAGCGGTAACAATGAGCAGTTCTTC; v_call: TRBV20-1; d_call: TRBD2; j_call: TRBJ2-1; clone_size: once
cdr3_aa: CASSLGGDRYEQYF; cdr3_nt: TGTGCCAGCAGCTTAGGCGGGGACCGCTACGAGCAGTACTTC; v_call: TRBV7-2; d_call: NA; j_call: TRBJ2-7; clone_size: NA
cdr3_aa: CASSNTGSGIQPQHF; cdr3_nt: TGTGCCAGTAGTAATACAGGGTCCGGAATTCAGCCCCAGCATTTT; v_call: TRBV19; d_call: NA; j_call: TRBJ1-5; clone_size: NA
cdr3_aa: CASTEAGTSGGTQYF; cdr3_nt: TGTGCCAGCACCGAAGCCGGGACTAGCGGGGGGACTCAGTACTTC; v_call: TRBV7-9; d_call: TRBD2; j_call: TRBJ2-4; clone_size: NA
cdr3_aa: CASYSSAVSNEQFF; cdr3_nt: TGTGCCAGCTACTCTAGCGCGGTGTCCAATGAGCAGTTCTTC; v_call: TRBV7-9; d_call: NA; j_call: TRBJ2-1; clone_size: NA